This TCR beta chain originates from a study of cytomegalovirus exposure and HLA in healthy donors. General study points: There were some public TCRs occurring in many donors, but most TCR sequences were rare. Subsequent analysis found a tendency for first-cohort TCR clusters to co-occur within the 120 or so validation repertoires.

V was pared by 5 bases and J by 5 bases, with 10 bases between. Looked up from germline, CDR1 is MNHEY and CDR2 is SVGAGI. The CDR3 runs to 13 residues. This clone was picked up a small number of times. Its antigen is unknown. Sequenced by immunoSEQ multiplex PCR; TCRdb stores in-frame clones only, minus some. The table has fewer than 150,000 clones, 85% to 90% seen once. The sample was PBMCs. The V and J genes are TRBV6-5 and TRBJ1-5, with TRBD1 as a possible D gene (6 bases). This TCR came from a man aged 30-40 years in good health and CMV-seronegative. CDR3 coding DNA: TGTGCCAGCAGTACAGGGCTTCATCAGCCCCAGCATTTT. This sequence encodes CASSTGLHQPQHF.